The next 26 T cell receptor beta chains were all read from a single sample in a study of low-dose radiotherapy and immunotherapy resistance in tumors. As to time point: before trial treatment. TRAV- and TRBV-specific primers were used for first-strand cDNA, which covered alpha and beta chains. Amplification, which lasted 20 to 25 PCR cycles, used a constant-region primer and V-primer adapter to amplify TCRs. TCRdb ran MiXCR on the reads and lists one entry per CDR3 protein. The sample holds tens of thousands of distinct CDR3 sequences, around 27% seen once. The sample was PBMCs, taken before treatment. The receptors stem from a male donor with rectosigmoid adenocarcinoma.

This clonotype was observed many times. V and J are TRBV28 and TRBJ2-7; TRBD2 aligns across 11 bases. Germline assignment: CDR1 MDHEN and CDR2 SYDVKM. This CDR3 is 13 amino acids long. With 8 bases clipped from V and 4 bases from J, the junction kept 4 bases outside the gene matches. The CDR3 DNA sequence: TGTGCCAGCGGGACTAGCGGCGCTTACGAGCAGTACTTC. Protein sequence: CASGTSGAYEQYF.

This clonotype was counted ten times or more. The rearrangement uses TRBV2 and TRBJ2-7; D not resolved. The CDR3 length is 12 residues. The V gene lost 2 bases and the J gene lost 1 base, with 3 bases spanning the gap. Germline values: CDR1 SNHLY, CDR2 FYNNEI. This chain's CDR3 is CASSERSYEQYF. DNA of the CDR3: TGTGCCAGCAGTGAACGGTCCTACGAGCAGTACTTC.

V usage is TRBV20-1 and J usage is TRBJ1-5; D ambiguous. V was trimmed by 4 bases and J by 4 bases, leaving 14 bases between them. In germline, CDR1 is DFQATT, CDR2 SNEGSKA (reference sequence). This CDR3 spans 14 amino acids. The CDR3 DNA follows: TGCAGTGCTACCCATGAGGAACTAAATCAGCCCCAGCATTTT. Translating gives CSATHEELNQPQHF.

This clonotype was seen at least ten times. The chain recombines TRBV5-1 with TRBJ2-1, with 15 bases that match TRBD2. The CDR3 consists of 18 residues. V lost 3 bases and J lost 6; bases outside the gene matches: 10. CDR1 is SGHRS, CDR2 YFSETQ, per germline. CDR3 in amino acids: CASSYGTSGRRIGNEQFF. DNA for the CDR3: TGCGCCAGCAGCTACGGGACTAGCGGGAGGAGGATTGGCAATGAGCAGTTCTTC.

This clonotype was detected ten times or more. The rearrangement links TRBV11-1 to TRBJ2-1; no firm D call. Trimming stripped 5 bases from V and 1 base from J, with 9 bases between. This CDR3 has 14 residues. Per germline, CDR1 SGHAT and CDR2 FQDESV (reference sequence). CDR3 region: CASSPEMSYNEQFF. The CDR3 DNA reads as TGTGCCAGCAGCCCGGAGATGTCCTACAATGAGCAGTTCTTC.

This clonotype has ten or more counts. The chain uses TRBV28 and TRBJ2-7, with TRBD1 matching over 8 bases. The CDR3 has 14 amino acids. V was clipped by 8 bases and J by 5 bases; unmatched bases: 11. The germline gives CDR1 MDHEN, CDR2 SYDVKM. The CDR3 region has the DNA TGTGCCAGCGGCCCAGGACAGGGTAGGCACGAGCAGTACTTC. Translation gives CASGPGQGRHEQYF.

In this sample, this clonotype turned up many times. This chain links TRBV18 with TRBJ2-7; perhaps TRBD2 as D (6 bases). The V end was cut by 3 bases, the J end by 4 bases, with 16 bases between. The CDR3 has 15 amino acids. Germline V lookup: CDR1 KGHSH, CDR2 LQKENI. CDR3 nucleotide sequence: TGTGCCAGCTCACCCCGGGGTGGGGAGGCTTACGAGCAGTACTTC. Residues: CASSPRGGEAYEQYF.

The CDR3 here is CASSAWLAGAGDTQYF. CDR3 bases: TGCGCCAGCAGCGCCTGGCTAGCGGGAGCAGGGGATACGCAGTATTTT. The chain recombines TRBV5-1 with TRBJ2-3, with 10 bases matching TRBD2. From germline, CDR1 is SGHRS and CDR2 YFSETQ. The V segment lost 4 bases and the J segment 6 bases; nucleotides outside the gene matches: 11. The CDR3 spans 16 residues. Together with reference TRBV5-1 and TRBJ2-3, the CDR3 gives the full variable domain: KAGVTQTPRYLIKTRGQQVTLSCSPISGHRSVSWYQQTPGQGLQFLFEYFSETQRNKGNFPGRFSGRQFSNSRSEMNVSTLELGDSALYLCASSAWLAGAGDTQYFGPGTRLTVL.

This clonotype was counted many times. The chain is built from TRBV7-2 and TRBJ2-3, with 7 bases matching TRBD1. With 3 bases clipped from V and 1 base from J, the junction kept 1 base outside the gene matches. Germline V CDR1 and CDR2: SGHTA, FQGNSA. CDR3 size: 14 residues. The CDR3 nucleotides read TGTGCCAGCAGCTTCACAGGGGGCACAGATACGCAGTATTTT. Translating gives CASSFTGGTDTQYF.

This clonotype occurred many times. The V and J genes are TRBV18 and TRBJ1-5; TRBD1 agrees at 10 bases. Unmatched junction bases numbered 6, after V lost 3 bases and J lost 1 base. Germline-derived CDR1 and CDR2 are KGHSH and LQKENI. The CDR3 is 17 amino acids. CDR3: CASSPDRGPLSNQPQHF. CDR3 bases: TGTGCCAGCTCACCTGACAGGGGGCCCTTAAGCAATCAGCCCCAGCATTTT.

This clonotype was observed many times. This chain joins TRBV15 and TRBJ1-4; maybe TRBD1 (5 bases). This CDR3 comprises 16 residues. CDR1 and CDR2 from the germline V gene are LNHNV and YYDKDF (reference sequence). V dropped 0 bases and J dropped 4 bases, with 12 bases sitting between them. Here the CDR3 DNA reads TGTGCCACCAGCAGAGATGGGACCTTAATTAATGAAAAACTGTTTTTT. It codes for CATSRDGTLINEKLFF.

This clonotype has more than one count but fewer than ten. The genes are TRBV28 and TRBJ2-1; 9 bases are shared with TRBD2. V trimming: 1 base; J trimming: 12 bases; junction bases outside the gene matches: 13. CDR3 length: 16 residues. CDR1 is MDHEN and CDR2 is SYDVKM in the germline V gene. For the CDR3, the DNA is TGTGCCAGCAGTTTATTCGGGCGGGAGGGTTCCGATCGGCAGTTCTTC. As protein: CASSLFGREGSDRQFF. The variable domain in full, with the rest retrieved from reference TRBV28 and TRBJ2-1, is DVKVTQSSRYLVKRTGEKVFLECVQDMDHENMFWYRQDPGLGLRLIYFSYDVKMKEKGDIPEGYSVSREKKERFSLILESASTNQTSMYLCASSLFGREGSDRQFFGPGTRLTVL.

For this clonotype: This sequence is one base from a far larger clone and is likely a read error. The V gene is TRBV26, the J gene TRBJ2-5; the table's D call TRBD1 went unverified against the DNA. TRBV26 is termed a pseudogene. The CDR3 loop spans 16 amino acids. CDR3 DNA: TGTGCCAGCAGTTTAGGGCCAGGGGGGCCTTACAATGAGCAGTACTTC. Translation gives CASSLGPGGPYNEQYF.

V usage is TRBV18 and J usage is TRBJ2-1; D is unclear. The V and J ends lost 1 base and 0 bases respectively, with 7 bases between them. The CDR3 runs 15 residues. Germline CDR1 and CDR2: KGHSH and LQKENI. CDR3 amino acids: CASSPLLSSYNEQFF. The CDR3 DNA sequence: TGTGCCAGCTCACCACTGTTGAGCTCCTACAATGAGCAGTTCTTC.

The J gene is TRBJ1-2, the V gene TRBV29-1; D is possibly TRBD1 (5 bases). The CDR3 has 10 amino acids. V lost 7 bases and J 4 bases, leaving 7 bases between the germline ends. The V gene's germline CDR1 is SQVTM and CDR2 ANQGSEA. The CDR3 nucleotides are TGCAGCGCGGACATCTATGGCTACACCTTC. As protein: CSADIYGYTF.

This clonotype was observed many times. This chain links TRBV20-1 with TRBJ1-5; 7 nucleotides agree with TRBD1. Trimming took 0 bases from V and 6 from J; bases not matched to a gene: 8. Germline-derived CDR1 and CDR2 are DFQATT and SNEGSKA (reference sequence). The CDR3 is 15 residues long. In DNA, the CDR3 is TGCAGTGCTAGAGACGTAACAGGGGAAAGTCAGCCCCAGCATTTT. This codes for CSARDVTGESQPQHF.

This clonotype has ten or more counts. The J gene is TRBJ2-3, the V gene TRBV29-1; unclear D gene. The CDR3 contains 12 residues. Germline loops: CDR1 SQVTM, CDR2 ANQGSEA. The V gene lost 3 bases and the J gene lost 3 bases, with 7 bases spanning the gap. DNA of the CDR3: TGCAGCGTTGATCCCACGACAGATACGCAGTATTTT. This codes for CSVDPTTDTQYF.

A note on this clonotype: Since a far larger clone is one base different, this is likely a read error. The chain employs TRBV7-6 and TRBJ1-1; possible D gene TRBD1, 6 bases. CDR1 is SGHVS and CDR2 is FNYEAQ in the germline V gene. This CDR3 has 11 residues. CDR3 loop: CVSQEGAEAFF. The CDR3 region has the DNA TGTGTCTCCCAGGAGGGGGCTGAAGCTTTCTTT.

There are many counts of this clonotype. CDR3: CASSLGVTDTQYF. CDR3 in DNA: TGTGCCAGCAGCTTAGGGGTCACAGATACGCAGTATTTT. This chain uses TRBV7-2 with TRBJ2-3; no firm D call. CDR1 is SGHTA and CDR2 is FQGNSA in the germline V gene. The CDR3 contains 13 residues. V lost 1 base and J 2 bases, leaving 4 bases between the germline ends.

This clonotype was seen ten or more times. The V call is TRBV4-1, the J call TRBJ2-7; tentatively, D is TRBD2 (7 bases). From germline, CDR1 is MGHRA and CDR2 YSYEKL. The length of the CDR3 is 14 residues. Trimming pared 4 bases from V and 3 bases from J, leaving 13 bases between. The CDR3 DNA sequence: TGCGCCAGCAGCCGGACGGGGGGCGGCTACGAGCAGTACTTC. Translating it yields CASSRTGGGYEQYF.

This clonotype was seen more than once but under ten times. The chain combines TRBV28 with TRBJ2-7; 10 nucleotides agree with TRBD1. Trimming cost V 3 bases and J 3 bases; bases outside gene matches: 8. The CDR3 contains 16 residues. Germline CDR1 reads MDHEN; CDR2 reads SYDVKM. This chain's CDR3 is CASSFTGTGDFYEQYF. The CDR3 nucleotides are TGTGCCAGCAGTTTCACCGGGACAGGGGATTTCTACGAGCAGTACTTC.

This clonotype came up many times. This chain links TRBV12-3 or TRBV12-4 with TRBJ2-2; TRBD2 agrees at 8 bases. The ends lost 1 base at V and 7 bases at J; junction bases unmatched: 5. The CDR3 totals 15 residues. The chain's CDR3 is CASSLESGGGGELFF. The CDR3 nucleotides are TGTGCCAGCAGTTTAGAAAGCGGGGGAGGCGGGGAGCTGTTTTTT.

This clonotype appeared many times. This chain joins TRBV4-3 and TRBJ2-3, with a tentative D call TRBD1 (6 bases). V was shortened by 0 bases and J by 5 bases, with 27 bases between the two germline ends. The germline gives CDR1 LGHNA, CDR2 YSLEER. This CDR3 region has 20 residues. The CDR3 nucleotides are TGCGCCAGCAGCCAAGACCCAATCCTTCCCCTGGGACAAATACGAGATACGCAGTATTTT. Its protein product is CASSQDPILPLGQIRDTQYF.

This clonotype was counted many times. The genes are TRBV11-2 and TRBJ2-5, with D tentatively TRBD2 (6 bases). Trimming cost V 3 bases and J 5 bases, with 22 bases left between them. The CDR3 length is 17 residues. The germline gives CDR1 SGHAT, CDR2 FQNNGV. In DNA form, the CDR3 reads TGTGCCAGCAGCTTCACTCCGACGGGCACGGGGAGGGAGACCCAGTACTTC. Translating it yields CASSFTPTGTGRETQYF.

In this sample, this clonotype turned up many times. The chain is built from TRBV19 and TRBJ1-2, with 9 bases that match TRBD1. The CDR3 is made up of 15 amino acids. CDR1 LNHDA and CDR2 SQIVND come from the germline V gene (reference sequence). Trimming at V came to 6 bases and at J to 4 bases, leaving 9 bases not matched to a gene. The DNA of the CDR3 is TGTGCCAGTAGACCTCATGCGGGACAGGGCTATGGCTACACCTTC. It yields the protein CASRPHAGQGYGYTF.

This clonotype was found many times. J is TRBJ1-2 and V is TRBV29-1; 7 bases are shared with TRBD1. V shed 6 bases and J 9 bases; nucleotides not matched to a gene: 4. This CDR3 contains 10 residues. CDR1 is SQVTM, CDR2 ANQGSEA, per germline. CDR3 amino acids: CSVTGRSYTF. For the CDR3, the DNA is TGCAGCGTGACAGGGCGTAGCTACACCTTC.